Below are 17 T cell receptor beta chains sequenced from a single sample in a study of tumor-infiltrating lymphocytes in primary liver carcinoma. Unsorted bulk tissue of about 20-32 mg yielded co-extracted RNA and DNA. With a constant-region primer, TCR beta cDNA was made from approximately 520 ng of total RNA. Each TCR beta library was derived from three nested multiplex PCR rounds that employed slightly modified ARM-PCR. Both of the initial two PCR rounds ran for approximately 10 cycles and employed TRBV1-TRBV30 forward primers alongside a C-beta reverse primer. TCRdb recomputed calls from the multiplex PCR reads with MiXCR, one row per CDR3 protein. The table includes about 130,000 distinct CDR3 sequences, around 64% detected once. The specimen sequenced was liver tumor tissue from sampling region 3. Noted subset: tumor region T3, left-lateral pole. The receptor set was obtained from a woman between 55 and 75 years old with primary liver carcinoma and hepatitis B virus infection.

Ten or more counts support this clonotype. The V call is TRBV12-3 or TRBV12-4, the J call TRBJ1-2; 9 bases match TRBD1. The CDR3 loop spans 14 amino acids. The V and J ends lost 7 bases and 6 bases, in that order; junction bases with no gene match: 9. The CDR3 nucleotides read TGTGCCAGCACCGCACGAGACAGGGGGAATGGCTACACCTTC. It specifies CASTARDRGNGYTF.

The chain joins TRBV5-4 to TRBJ2-7; a weak D match, TRBD2 (6 bases). This CDR3 contains 15 residues. V was clipped by 4 bases and J by 6 bases, with 20 bases between them. Germline CDR1 is SGHNT and CDR2 is YYREEE (reference sequence). For the CDR3, the DNA is TGTGCCAGCAGCACAGAGGGAGGTGCGGTTGTCGAGCAGTACTTC. This translates into CASSTEGGAVVEQYF.

Only a few counts were recorded for this clonotype. The V and J genes are TRBV7-2 and TRBJ2-5; D is perhaps TRBD2 (5 bases). Germline V gene sequence: CDR1 SGHTA, CDR2 FQGNSA. Trimming left V 1 base short and J 5 bases short, with 14 bases between. The CDR3 length is 15 residues. The CDR3 reads CASSLGARGYETQYF. DNA for the CDR3: TGTGCCAGCAGCTTAGGGGCTAGAGGGTACGAGACCCAGTACTTC.

Details on this clonotype: This may arise from a read error, as a much more abundant clone is one base away. The rearrangement uses TRBV29-1 and TRBJ2-5; the match to TRBD1 covers 8 bases. The germline CDR1 and CDR2 sequences are SQVTM and ANQGSEA. This CDR3 comprises 14 residues. V lost 2 bases and J lost 1; bases outside the gene matches: 3. CDR3 in amino acids: CSVEIGQGQETQYF. CDR3 nucleotide sequence: TGCAGCGTTGAAATCGGACAGGGCCAAGAGACCCAGTACTTC.

A remark on this clonotype: A read error may explain this, as a much larger clone is one base away. The J gene is TRBJ2-6, the V gene TRBV6-2 or TRBV6-3; TRBD1 agrees at 7 bases. The germline CDR1 and CDR2 sequences are MNHEY and SVGEGT. The CDR3 sequence is 19 residues long. The CDR3 nucleotides read TGTGCCAGGAGTTCCCTAGGGACAGCGACTCACTCTGGGGCCAACGTCCTGACTTTC. As protein: CARSSLGTATHSGANVLTF.

The table lists this clonotype with a few counts. Since a much larger clone is just one base distant, this may be a read error. The CDR3 DNA sequence: TGCGCCAGCAGCCAAGATGTACGGGCGGCCCAGTACTTC. It specifies CASSQDVRAAQYF. The chain joins TRBV4-1 to TRBJ2-5; D is undetermined. The V gene lost 0 bases and the J gene lost 9 bases, with 11 bases spanning the gap. The germline gives CDR1 MGHRA, CDR2 YSYEKL. CDR3 length equals 13 residues.

Turning to this clonotype: One end of the junction fails to match germline, which may point to a read error. Here the CDR3 reads CASSLCTWTTGELFF. CDR3 in DNA: TGTGCCAGTAGCTTATGTACTTGGACCACCGGGGAGCTGTTTTTT. This sequence joins TRBV11-2 and TRBJ2-2; no reliable D call. CDR1 and CDR2 from the germline V gene are SGHAT and FQNNGV. The CDR3 consists of 15 residues. The variable domain in full, completed from reference TRBV11-2 and TRBJ2-2, reads EAGVAQSPRYKIIEKRQSVAFWCNPISGHATLYWYQQILGQGPKLLIQFQNNGVVDDSQLPKDRFSAERLKGVDSTLKIQPAKLEDSAVYLCASSLCTWTTGELFFGEGSRLTVL.

The chain recombines TRBV11-2 with TRBJ2-7, with TRBD2 matching 9 bases. The germline gives CDR1 SGHAT, CDR2 FQNNGV. The ends lost 9 bases at V and 5 bases at J; junction bases unmatched: 14. CDR3 length equals 15 residues. The CDR3 sequence is CASGPLAGARDEQYF. CDR3 nucleotide sequence: TGTGCCAGTGGCCCTTTAGCGGGGGCGCGGGACGAGCAGTACTTC.

The count of this clonotype is one. The CDR3 does not close with the conserved phenylalanine or tryptophan, likely indicating a read error. The chain joins TRBV11-2 to TRBJ2-1; 9 bases are a match to TRBD2. The CDR3 totals 16 residues. Trimming cost V 5 bases and J 1 base; bases outside gene matches: 6. The germline V gene has CDR1 SGHAT and CDR2 FQNNGV. The CDR3 sequence is CASSPLLAGSYNEQFI. In DNA, the CDR3 is TGTGCCAGCAGCCCTCTCCTAGCGGGATCCTACAATGAGCAGTTCATA.

The chain carries TRBV5-4 and TRBJ1-1; D not certain. Germline V gives CDR1 SGHNT, CDR2 YYREEE (reference sequence). Trimming removed 6 bases from V and 3 bases from J, with 18 bases in between. The CDR3 has 15 residues. The CDR3 region has the DNA TGTGCCAGCAACCTGATTACTTTGGGTGACACTGAAGCTTTCTTT. This gives the protein CASNLITLGDTEAFF.

This clonotype occurred many times. The V call is TRBV5-4, the J call TRBJ2-4, with D uncertain. Trimming shortened V by 4 bases and J by 3 bases, and 17 bases separated the two germline ends. Germline assignment: CDR1 SGHNT and CDR2 YYREEE (reference sequence). This CDR3 is 16 amino acids long. The CDR3 reads CASSPGGFSGKNIQYF. CDR3 sequence (DNA): TGTGCCAGCAGCCCTGGTGGTTTTAGTGGCAAAAACATTCAGTACTTC.

In the case of this clonotype: It may be a read error: a sequence one base away is much more abundant. This rearrangement joins TRBV6-6 to TRBJ2-1; D is possibly TRBD2 (6 bases). Germline-derived CDR1 and CDR2 are MNHNY and SVGAGI (reference sequence). The length of the CDR3 is 18 residues. DNA of the CDR3: TGTGCCAGCAGTTCCCGGGGAATGGTAGGACTAAGGTACAATGGGCAGTTCTTC. Encoded protein: CASSSRGMVGLRYNGQFF.

Note on this clonotype: This could be a read error, since a much larger clone is one nucleotide away. The genes are TRBV5-4 and TRBJ2-6; 13 bases align to TRBD2. The J segment lost 1 base and the V segment lost 6 bases, leaving 7 bases of the junction unmatched. This CDR3 is 18 amino acids long. From germline, CDR1 is SGHNT and CDR2 YYREEE (reference sequence). The CDR3 region is CASNFGTSGISGANVLTF. The CDR3 nucleotides read TGTGCCAGCAACTTTGGGACTAGCGGGATTTCTGGGGCCAACGTCCTGACTTTC.

This clonotype was recorded at least ten times. The CDR3 bases are TGTGCCAGCAGTTTCTCCCGGGTTCGGTATTCACCCCTCCACTTT. This sequence encodes CASSFSRVRYSPLHF. The gene calls are TRBV12-3 or TRBV12-4 and TRBJ1-6, with D hard to call. The ends were cut back, 3 bases at V and 8 bases at J, with 14 bases in the middle. The length of the CDR3 is 15 residues.

This clonotype was picked up a small number of times. A much larger clonotype is one base distant, so this may be a read error. The V and J genes are TRBV6-6 and TRBJ2-7; unclear D gene. V gave up 9 bases and J gave up 0 bases, with 12 bases separating them. From germline, CDR1 is MNHNY and CDR2 SVGAGI (reference sequence). CDR3 length: 13 residues. The CDR3 DNA reads as TGTGCCAGTACCCCTTGGGGCTCCTACGAGCAGTACTTC. This translates into CASTPWGSYEQYF.

The chain employs TRBV11-2 and TRBJ2-7; 8 positions agree with TRBD2. J lost 6 bases, V lost 8 bases, and 15 bases had no gene match. The CDR3 spans 15 residues. Germline-derived CDR1 and CDR2 are SGHAT and FQNNGV. In DNA form, the CDR3 reads TGTGCCAGCTACGGCGGGAGGACCTCGGGAAGCGAGCAGTACTTC. Its translation: CASYGGRTSGSEQYF.

This clonotype has ten or more counts. CDR3 DNA sequence: TGTGCCAGCAGAGGGACAGGGGAGGGTTATGGCTACACCTTC. As protein: CASRGTGEGYGYTF. The chain is built from TRBV12-3 or TRBV12-4 and TRBJ1-2, with 10 nucleotides matching TRBD1. J was trimmed by 5 bases and V by 6 bases; bases with no gene match: 6. The CDR3 covers 14 residues.